This TCR beta chain was observed in a study of T-cell memory formation after mild COVID-19. For the study at large: Clusters of TCRs were largely donor specific. Study-wide results and caveats: A second wave of clones peaked on day 37, and their SARS-CoV-2 specificity went unconfirmed. The study detected some responding clones in pre-infection memory, suggesting cross-reactive memory joined.

The authors produced TCR alpha and TCR beta cDNA libraries with sample barcodes and UMIs by 5'RACE using constant-segment primers. TCRdb independently ran MiXCR on the 5' RACE reads; one entry per CDR3 protein. The sample consists of around 200,000 distinct CDR3 sequences, around 30% of them appearing once. A word on this clonotype: Its antigen is not known.

Germline V gene lookup returns CDR1 LGHDT and CDR2 YNNKEL (reference sequence). The CDR3 consists of 16 residues. V dropped 4 bases and J dropped 2 bases, with 17 bases sitting between them. The specimen sequenced was PBMCs or a T cell subset sorted from them (not recorded which). The chain is built from TRBV3-1 and TRBJ1-1; unclear D gene. The clonotype comes from an adult woman who had mild COVID-19 (a few samples of this study predate the infection). Cell type and time point are not known. This CDR3 reads CASSRELGRINTEAFF. For the CDR3, the DNA is TGTGCCAGCAGCCGTGAACTGGGCAGAATTAACACTGAAGCTTTCTTT.